This T cell receptor beta chain was sequenced for a study of T-cell reconstitution after alpha-beta-depleted transplantation in children. J lost 9 bases, V lost 1 base, and 15 bases had no gene match. The CDR3 has 18 residues. Germline values: CDR1 SGHTA, CDR2 FQGTGA. As it was prepared, the TCRbeta library received unique molecular identifiers. TCRdb re-called the PCR reads through MiXCR, storing one row per CDR3 protein. The table records over 550,000 distinct CDR3 sequences, under 12% of them present only once. The clonotype comes from a human donor who donated a stem cell graft to a child with acute myeloid leukemia. The sample consisted of PBMCs from the stem cell graft donor, taken from the stem cell graft. This chain connects TRBV7-3 to TRBJ2-1; TRBD2 matches 10 bases. The CDR3 protein is CASSLRPPLAGEGSEQFF. In DNA, the CDR3 is TGTGCCAGCAGCTTAAGGCCCCCGCTAGCGGGAGAGGGTAGTGAGCAGTTCTTC.